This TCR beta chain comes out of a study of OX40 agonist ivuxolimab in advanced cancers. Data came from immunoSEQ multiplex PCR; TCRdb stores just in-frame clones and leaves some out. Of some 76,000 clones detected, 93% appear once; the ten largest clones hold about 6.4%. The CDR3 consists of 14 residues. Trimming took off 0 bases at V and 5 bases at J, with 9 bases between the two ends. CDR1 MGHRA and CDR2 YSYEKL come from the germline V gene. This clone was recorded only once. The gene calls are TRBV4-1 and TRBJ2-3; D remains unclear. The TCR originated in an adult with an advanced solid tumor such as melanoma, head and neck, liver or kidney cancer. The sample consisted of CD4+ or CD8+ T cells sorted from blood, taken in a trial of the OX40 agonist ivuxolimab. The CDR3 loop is CASSQDQLRDTQYF. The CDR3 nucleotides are TGCGCCAGCAGCCAAGATCAGCTCAGAGATACGCAGTATTTT.